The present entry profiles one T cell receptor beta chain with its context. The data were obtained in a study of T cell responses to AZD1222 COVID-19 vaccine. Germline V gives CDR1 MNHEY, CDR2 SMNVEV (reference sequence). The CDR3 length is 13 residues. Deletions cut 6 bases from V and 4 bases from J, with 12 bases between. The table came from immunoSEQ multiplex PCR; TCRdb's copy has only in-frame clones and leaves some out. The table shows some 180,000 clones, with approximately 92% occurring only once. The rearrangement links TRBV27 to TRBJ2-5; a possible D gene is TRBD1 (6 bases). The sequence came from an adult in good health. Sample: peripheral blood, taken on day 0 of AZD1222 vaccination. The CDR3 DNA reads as TGTGCCAGCAGCGTCGCCAGGGGAGAGACCCAGTACTTC. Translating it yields CASSVARGETQYF.